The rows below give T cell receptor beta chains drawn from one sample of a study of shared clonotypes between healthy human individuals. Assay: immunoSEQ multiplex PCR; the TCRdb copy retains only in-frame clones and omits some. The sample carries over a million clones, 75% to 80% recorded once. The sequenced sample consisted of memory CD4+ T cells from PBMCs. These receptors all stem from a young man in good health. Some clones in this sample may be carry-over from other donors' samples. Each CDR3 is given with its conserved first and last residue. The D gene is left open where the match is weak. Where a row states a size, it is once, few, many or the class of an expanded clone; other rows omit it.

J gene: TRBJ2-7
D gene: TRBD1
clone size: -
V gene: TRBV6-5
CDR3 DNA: TGTGCCAGCAGTTACACGGGACAGGCCTACGAGCAGTACTTC
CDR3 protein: CASSYTGQAYEQYF

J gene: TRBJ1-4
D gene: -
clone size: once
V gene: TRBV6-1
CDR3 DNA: TGTGCCAGCAGTGAAAGTAGGTTTCCGGAAAAACTGTTTTTT
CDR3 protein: CASSESRFPEKLFF

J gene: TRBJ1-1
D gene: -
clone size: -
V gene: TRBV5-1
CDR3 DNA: TGCGCCAGCAGCTTTCGGGGGGATGGCACTGAAGCTTTCTTT
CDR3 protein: CASSFRGDGTEAFF

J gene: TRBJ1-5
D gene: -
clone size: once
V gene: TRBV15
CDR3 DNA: TGTGCCACCAGCAGAGATCTTCGGCAGGGTAGGCAGCCCCAGCATTTT
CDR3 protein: CATSRDLRQGRQPQHF

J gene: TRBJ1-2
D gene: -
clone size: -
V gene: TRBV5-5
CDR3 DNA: TGTGCCAGCAGCTTTTCGAACAGGGATGGCTACACCTTC
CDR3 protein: CASSFSNRDGYTF

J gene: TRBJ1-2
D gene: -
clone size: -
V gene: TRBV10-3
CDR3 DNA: TGTGCCATCAGTGACCCCGGGGATGGCTACACCTTC
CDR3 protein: CAISDPGDGYTF

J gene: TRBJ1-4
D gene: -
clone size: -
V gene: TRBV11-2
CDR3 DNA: TGTGCCAGCAGCGTGGGAACGGCTAATGAAAAACTGTTTTTT
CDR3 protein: CASSVGTANEKLFF

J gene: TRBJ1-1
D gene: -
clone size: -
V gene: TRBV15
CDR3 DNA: TGTGCCACCAGCAGAGGGGGGCAGGCCCTTATGAACACTGAAGCTTTCTTT
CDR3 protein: CATSRGGQALMNTEAFF

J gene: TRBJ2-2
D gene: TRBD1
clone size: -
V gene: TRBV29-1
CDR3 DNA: TGCAGCGTCAGACAGGGGTCTGGCGGGGAGCTGTTTTTT
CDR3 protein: CSVRQGSGGELFF

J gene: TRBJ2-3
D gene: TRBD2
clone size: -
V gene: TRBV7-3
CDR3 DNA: TGTGCCAGCAGCTCCTTAGGGGTCGAGCGGGAGGGCACAGATACGCAGTATTTT
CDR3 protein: CASSSLGVEREGTDTQYF

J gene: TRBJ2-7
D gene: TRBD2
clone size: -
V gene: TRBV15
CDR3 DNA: TGTGCCACCAGCAGAGACGCGGGGGGCGAGCAGTACTTC
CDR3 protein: CATSRDAGGEQYF

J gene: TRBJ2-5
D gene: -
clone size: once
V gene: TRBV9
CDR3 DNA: TGTGCCAGCAGCACGGGGACGAAACAAGAGACCCAGTACTTC
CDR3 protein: CASSTGTKQETQYF

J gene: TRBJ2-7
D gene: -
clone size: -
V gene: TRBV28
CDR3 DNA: TGTGCCAGCAGTCCCTCCGTACTTCGCGAGCAGTACTTC
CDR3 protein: CASSPSVLREQYF

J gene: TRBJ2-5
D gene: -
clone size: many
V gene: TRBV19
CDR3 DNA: TGTGCCAGTAGCCACAACTTGCGGGAGACCCAGTACTTC
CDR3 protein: CASSHNLRETQYF

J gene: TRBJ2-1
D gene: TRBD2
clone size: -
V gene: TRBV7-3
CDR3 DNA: TGTGCCAGCAGCCTCACTAGCGGGAGTAATGAGCAGTTCTTC
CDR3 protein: CASSLTSGSNEQFF

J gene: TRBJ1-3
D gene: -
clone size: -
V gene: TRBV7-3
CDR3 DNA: TGTGCCAGCAGCTTAACGTCTGCAGGGTCTGGAAACACCATATATTTT
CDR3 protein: CASSLTSAGSGNTIYF

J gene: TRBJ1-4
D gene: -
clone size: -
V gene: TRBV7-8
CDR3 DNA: TGTGCCAGCAGCTTCACTCTTGGGGAAAAACTGTTTTTT
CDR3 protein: CASSFTLGEKLFF

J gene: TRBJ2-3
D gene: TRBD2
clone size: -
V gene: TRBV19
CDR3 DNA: TGTGCCAGTAGTCCCCAAGCGGGAGTAGGGGCCACAGATACGCAGTATTTT
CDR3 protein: CASSPQAGVGATDTQYF

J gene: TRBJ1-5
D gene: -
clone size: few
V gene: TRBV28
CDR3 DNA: TGTGCCAGCAGCGGGGGGGCCGGACAAGCGCAGCCCCAGCATTTT
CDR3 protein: CASSGGAGQAQPQHF

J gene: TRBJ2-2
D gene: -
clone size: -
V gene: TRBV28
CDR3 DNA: TGTGCCAGCCCGGACAGGAACACCGGGGAGCTGTTTTTT
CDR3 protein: CASPDRNTGELFF

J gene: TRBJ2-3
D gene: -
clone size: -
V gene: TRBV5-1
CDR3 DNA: TGCGCCAGCACCTTGGGGGACCTGAACACAGATACGCAGTATTTT
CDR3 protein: CASTLGDLNTDTQYF

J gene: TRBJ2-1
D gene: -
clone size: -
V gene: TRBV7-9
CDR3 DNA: TGTGCCAGCAGTCAACGGGACTCTGGGTTCTTC
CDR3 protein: CASSQRDSGFF

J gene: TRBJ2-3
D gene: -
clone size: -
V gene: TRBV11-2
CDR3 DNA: TGTGCCAGCAGCTTAGATATTGCAGATACGCAGTATTTT
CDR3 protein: CASSLDIADTQYF

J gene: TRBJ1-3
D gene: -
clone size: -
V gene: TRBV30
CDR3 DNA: TGTGCCTGGAGTAGAGGCAGTCCAGACACCATATATTTT
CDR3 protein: CAWSRGSPDTIYF

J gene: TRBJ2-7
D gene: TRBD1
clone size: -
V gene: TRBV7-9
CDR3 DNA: TGTGCCAGCAGCTTAGGATTAGTTGGGACAGGGACCTACGAGCAGTACTTC
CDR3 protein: CASSLGLVGTGTYEQYF

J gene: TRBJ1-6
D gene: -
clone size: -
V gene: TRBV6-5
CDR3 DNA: TGTGCCAGCAGTAGGCTAGGGCCAAGCGGGACACCCCTCCACTTT
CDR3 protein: CASSRLGPSGTPLHF

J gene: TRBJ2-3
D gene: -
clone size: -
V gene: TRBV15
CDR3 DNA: TGTGCCACCAGCAGAGATTACACCAGGACAGATACGCAGTATTTT
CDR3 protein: CATSRDYTRTDTQYF

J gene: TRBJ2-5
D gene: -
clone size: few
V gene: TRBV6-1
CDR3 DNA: TGTGCCAGCAGTGAAGTTAACTGGGAGACCCAGTACTTC
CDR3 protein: CASSEVNWETQYF

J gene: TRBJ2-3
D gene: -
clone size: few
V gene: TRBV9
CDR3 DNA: TGTGCCAGCAGCCCTAGCACTGCGACTAGCACAGATACGCAGTATTTT
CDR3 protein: CASSPSTATSTDTQYF

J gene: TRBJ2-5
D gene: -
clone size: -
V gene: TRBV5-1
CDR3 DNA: TGCGCCAGCAGCCCGGGGGTGCAAGAGACCCAGTACTTC
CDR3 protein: CASSPGVQETQYF